This T cell receptor beta chain was observed in a study of cytomegalovirus exposure and HLA in healthy donors. Germline V CDR1 and CDR2: SGHTS, YDEGEE. The CDR3 is 13 amino acids. V lost 0 bases and J 15 bases, leaving 16 bases between the germline ends. The PCR ran on 60 Vbeta and 13 Jbeta primers. Data came from immunoSEQ multiplex PCR; TCRdb stores just in-frame clones and leaves some out. Among 120,000 or so clones listed, 75% to 85% were seen once. Sequenced input: PBMCs. The TCR originated in a male donor in good health and CMV-seropositive. J is TRBJ2-4 and V is TRBV5-8; possible D gene TRBD2, 5 bases. DNA for the CDR3: TGTGCCAGCAGCTTGGGAGGGAACGGTCGAAGGTACTTC. This codes for CASSLGGNGRRYF.